This is a list of T cell receptor beta chains from one sample in a study of shared clonotypes between healthy human individuals. The repertoire was sequenced with immunoSEQ multiplex PCR; TCRdb's copy has only in-frame clones and lacks some. The table records about 2.4 million clones, approximately 93% of them present only once. The specimen was naive CD4+ T cells from PBMCs. The source is a man aged 18 to 30 in good health. Some clones in this sample may be carry-over from other donors' samples. Both conserved end residues are trimmed from each CDR3. The order of the fields is D gene, J gene, V gene, CDR3 protein. The D gene is left open where the match is weak.

-	TRBJ1-5	TRBV12-5	ASGLPHRAGSNQPQH
TRBD2	TRBJ2-3	TRBV7-2	ASKAGGTTDTQY
TRBD2	-	TRBV18	ASSPGGSGSSGGEQY
TRBD2	TRBJ2-3	TRBV9	ASSGRLAGGDTQY
TRBD2	TRBJ2-7	TRBV7-9	ASSLDGGAEQY
-	TRBJ2-5	TRBV27	ASSSRQARSQETQY
TRBD2	TRBJ2-3	TRBV7-2	ASSFRTSSDTQY
TRBD1	TRBJ1-2	TRBV30	AWTPDRGNYGYT
-	TRBJ2-7	TRBV11-2	ASSPRRTSYEQY
TRBD1	TRBJ1-2	TRBV6-5	ASRRGQGAYGYT
-	TRBJ1-5	TRBV28	ASSFPDRQGYQPQH
-	TRBJ1-2	TRBV27	ASSLSGRGYT
-	TRBJ1-2	TRBV18	ASSPGTVYGYT
TRBD1	TRBJ1-1	TRBV7-9	ASSSWTGSTEAF
-	TRBJ2-7	TRBV25-1	ASSESGAYEQY
-	TRBJ2-1	TRBV19	ASTPPGPSSYNEQF
TRBD1	TRBJ2-3	TRBV5-1	ASRTGVSTDTQY
-	TRBJ1-2	TRBV5-8	ASSFGRAYGYT
-	TRBJ2-3	TRBV28	ASSFPGVTQY
-	TRBJ1-1	TRBV19	ASSIGAGEAF
-	TRBJ2-3	TRBV5-1	ASSLENSTPTDTQY
TRBD1	TRBJ1-1	TRBV28	ASSQGQGAATEAF
TRBD2	TRBJ2-1	TRBV11-2	ASSLGLADYNEQF
-	TRBJ2-3	TRBV5-1	ASSWDSGSSTDTQY
TRBD2	TRBJ2-7	TRBV7-2	ASSLAGTSPYEQY
-	TRBJ1-5	TRBV10-3	AISEVQTNQPQH
-	TRBJ2-7	TRBV7-9	ASSLGQGDYEQY